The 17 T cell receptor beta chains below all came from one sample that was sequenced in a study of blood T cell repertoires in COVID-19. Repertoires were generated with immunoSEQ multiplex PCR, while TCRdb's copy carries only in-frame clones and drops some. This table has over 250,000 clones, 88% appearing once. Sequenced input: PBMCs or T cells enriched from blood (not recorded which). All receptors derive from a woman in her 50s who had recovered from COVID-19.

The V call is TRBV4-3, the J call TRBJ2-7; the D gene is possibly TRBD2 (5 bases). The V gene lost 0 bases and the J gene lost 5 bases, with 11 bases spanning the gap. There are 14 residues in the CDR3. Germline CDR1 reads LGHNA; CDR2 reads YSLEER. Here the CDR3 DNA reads TGCGCCAGCAGCCAAGAAGGCACCGGGGACGAGCAGTACTTC. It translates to CASSQEGTGDEQYF.

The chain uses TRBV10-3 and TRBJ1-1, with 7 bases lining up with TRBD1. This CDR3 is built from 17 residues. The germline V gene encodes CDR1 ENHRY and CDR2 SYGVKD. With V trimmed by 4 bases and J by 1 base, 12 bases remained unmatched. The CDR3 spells CAISAGTGQQRNTEAFF. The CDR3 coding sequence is TGTGCCATCAGTGCAGGGACGGGACAGCAAAGGAACACTGAAGCTTTCTTT.

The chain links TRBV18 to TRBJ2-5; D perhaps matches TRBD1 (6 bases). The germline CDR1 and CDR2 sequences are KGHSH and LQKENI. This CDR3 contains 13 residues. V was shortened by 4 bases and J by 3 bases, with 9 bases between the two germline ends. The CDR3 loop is CASSLNREETQYF. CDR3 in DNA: TGTGCCAGCTCACTAAACAGGGAAGAGACCCAGTACTTC.

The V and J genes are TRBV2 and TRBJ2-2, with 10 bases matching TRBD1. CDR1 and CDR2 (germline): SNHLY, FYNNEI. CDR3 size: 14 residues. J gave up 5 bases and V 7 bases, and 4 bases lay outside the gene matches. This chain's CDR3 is CASKRDRGTGELFF. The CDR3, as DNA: TGTGCCAGCAAACGGGACAGGGGAACCGGGGAGCTGTTTTTT. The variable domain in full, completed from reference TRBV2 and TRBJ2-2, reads EPEVTQTPSHQVTQMGQEVILRCVPISNHLYFYWYRQILGQKVEFLVSFYNNEISEKSEIFDDQFSVERPDGSNFTLKIRSTKLEDSAMYFCASKRDRGTGELFFGEGSRLTVL.

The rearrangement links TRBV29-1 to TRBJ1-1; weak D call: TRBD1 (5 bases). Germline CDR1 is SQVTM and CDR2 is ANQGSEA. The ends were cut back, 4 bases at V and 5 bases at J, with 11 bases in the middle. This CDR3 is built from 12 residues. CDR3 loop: CSVVGGGTEAFF. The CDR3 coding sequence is TGCAGCGTTGTTGGGGGAGGGACTGAAGCTTTCTTT. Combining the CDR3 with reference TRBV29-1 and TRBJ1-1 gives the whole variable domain SAVISQKPSRDICQRGTSLTIQCQVDSQVTMMFWYRQQPGQSLTLIATANQGSEATYESGFVIDKFPISRPNLTFSTLTVSNMSPEDSSIYLCSVVGGGTEAFFGQGTRLTVV.

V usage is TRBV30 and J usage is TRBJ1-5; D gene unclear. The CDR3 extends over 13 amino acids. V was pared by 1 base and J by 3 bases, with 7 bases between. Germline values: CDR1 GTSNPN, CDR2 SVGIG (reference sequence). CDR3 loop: CAWSGAINQPQHF. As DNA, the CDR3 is TGTGCCTGGAGTGGGGCTATCAATCAGCCCCAGCATTTT.

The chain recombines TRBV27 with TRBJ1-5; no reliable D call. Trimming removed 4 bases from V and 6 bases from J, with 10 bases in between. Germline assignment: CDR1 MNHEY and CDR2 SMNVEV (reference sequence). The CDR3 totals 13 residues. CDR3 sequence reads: CASSWEGGQPQHF. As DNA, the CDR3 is TGTGCCAGCAGTTGGGAGGGCGGTCAGCCCCAGCATTTT.

CDR3 in amino acids: CASSYGLAEAYEQYF. The CDR3 coding sequence is TGTGCCAGCAGTTACGGATTAGCGGAGGCCTACGAGCAGTACTTC. The J gene is TRBJ2-7, the V gene TRBV6-5, with D tentatively TRBD2 (6 bases). The CDR3 is 15 residues long. Germline lookup yields CDR1 MNHEY and CDR2 SVGAGI. V lost 2 bases to trimming and J lost 2 bases, with 13 bases between them.

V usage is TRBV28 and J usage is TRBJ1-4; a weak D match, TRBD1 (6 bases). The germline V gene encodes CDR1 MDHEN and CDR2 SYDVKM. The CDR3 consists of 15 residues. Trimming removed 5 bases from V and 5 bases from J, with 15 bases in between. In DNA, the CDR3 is TGTGCCAGCAGTATACAGGGAGCTGGGAATGAAAAACTGTTTTTT. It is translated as CASSIQGAGNEKLFF.

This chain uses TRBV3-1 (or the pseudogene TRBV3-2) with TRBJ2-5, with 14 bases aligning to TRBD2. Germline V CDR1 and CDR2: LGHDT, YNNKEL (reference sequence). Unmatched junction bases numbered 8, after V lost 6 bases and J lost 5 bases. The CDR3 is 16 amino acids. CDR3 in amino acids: CASSSTGTSGSETQYF. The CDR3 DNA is TGTGCCAGCAGTAGCACCGGGACTAGCGGGAGTGAGACCCAGTACTTC.

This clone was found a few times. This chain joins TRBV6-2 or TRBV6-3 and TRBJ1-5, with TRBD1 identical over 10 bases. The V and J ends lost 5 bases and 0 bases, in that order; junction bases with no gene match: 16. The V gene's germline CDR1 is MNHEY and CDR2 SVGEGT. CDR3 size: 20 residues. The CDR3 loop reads CASSIPGQGVRRDSNQPQHF. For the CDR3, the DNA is TGTGCCAGCAGTATCCCCGGACAGGGGGTCAGGAGAGATAGCAATCAGCCCCAGCATTTT.

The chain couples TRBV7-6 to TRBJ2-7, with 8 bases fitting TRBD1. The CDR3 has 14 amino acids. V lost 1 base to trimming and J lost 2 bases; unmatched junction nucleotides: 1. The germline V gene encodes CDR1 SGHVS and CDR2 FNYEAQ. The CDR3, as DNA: TGTGCCAGCAGCTTAGAACAGGGGGCCTACGAGCAGTACTTC. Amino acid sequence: CASSLEQGAYEQYF. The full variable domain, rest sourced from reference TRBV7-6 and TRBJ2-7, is GAGVSQSPRYKVTKRGQDVALRCDPISGHVSLYWYRQALGQGPEFLTYFNYEAQQDKSGLPNDRFSAERPEGSISTLTIQRTEQRDSAMYRCASSLEQGAYEQYFGPGTRLTVT.

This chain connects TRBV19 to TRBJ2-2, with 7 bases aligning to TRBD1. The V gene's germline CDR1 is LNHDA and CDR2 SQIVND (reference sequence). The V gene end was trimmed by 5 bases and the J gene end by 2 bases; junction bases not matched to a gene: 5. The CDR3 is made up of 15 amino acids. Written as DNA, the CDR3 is TGTGCCAGTAGTCCGACAGGGTTAAACACCGGGGAGCTGTTTTTT. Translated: CASSPTGLNTGELFF.

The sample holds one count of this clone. The DNA of the CDR3 is TGTGCCAGCAGCGTAGGTACAGCTTTCACAGATACGCAGTATTTT. As protein: CASSVGTAFTDTQYF. This sequence joins TRBV9 and TRBJ2-3; D remains unclear. CDR1 is SGDLS and CDR2 is YYNGEE in the germline V gene. V lost 0 bases and J lost 2, with 10 bases in between. The CDR3 contains 15 residues.

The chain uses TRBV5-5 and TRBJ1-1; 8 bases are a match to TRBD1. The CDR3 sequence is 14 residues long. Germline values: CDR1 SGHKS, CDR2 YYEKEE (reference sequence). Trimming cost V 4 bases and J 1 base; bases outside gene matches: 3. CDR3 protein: CASSPGTGNTEAFF. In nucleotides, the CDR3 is TGTGCCAGCAGCCCTGGGACAGGGAACACTGAAGCTTTCTTT. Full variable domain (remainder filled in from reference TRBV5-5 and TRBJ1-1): DAGVTQSPTHLIKTRGQQVTLRCSPISGHKSVSWYQQVLGQGPQFIFQYYEKEERGRGNFPDRFSARQFPNYSSELNVNALLLGDSALYLCASSPGTGNTEAFFGQGTRLTVV.

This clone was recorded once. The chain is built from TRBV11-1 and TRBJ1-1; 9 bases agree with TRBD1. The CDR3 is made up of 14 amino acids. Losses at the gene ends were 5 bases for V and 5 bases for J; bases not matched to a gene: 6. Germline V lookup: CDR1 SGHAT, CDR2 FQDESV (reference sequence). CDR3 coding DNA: TGTGCCAGCAGCCCAGGGACAGGGAGGACTGAAGCTTTCTTT. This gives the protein CASSPGTGRTEAFF.

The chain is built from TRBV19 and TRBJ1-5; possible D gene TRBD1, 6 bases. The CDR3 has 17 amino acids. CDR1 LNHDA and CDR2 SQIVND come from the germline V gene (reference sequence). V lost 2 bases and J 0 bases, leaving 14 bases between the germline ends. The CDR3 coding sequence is TGTGCCAGTAGTATACCCAGGGGACCCCATAGCAATCAGCCCCAGCATTTT. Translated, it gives CASSIPRGPHSNQPQHF.